The sequence of this T cell receptor (beta chain) was determined in a study of shared clonotypes between healthy human individuals. The germline V gene encodes CDR1 SGHAT and CDR2 FQNNGV. The V and J ends lost 2 bases and 4 bases respectively, with 9 bases between them. CDR3 length equals 14 residues. It was at deep level that the assay was run. TCRdb's copy holds only in-frame clones and misses some; the assay was immunoSEQ multiplex PCR. This sample has 1.6 million or so clones, with roughly 97% found just once. The rearrangement links TRBV11-2 to TRBJ1-5; D might be TRBD1 (5 bases). The sequencing sample was made of naive CD4+ T cells sorted from blood. Indicated subset: CD45RA+ positively selected. The sequence came from a man aged 25 to 40 in good health. The chain's CDR3 is CASSLSGQNQPQHF. The CDR3 DNA sequence: TGTGCCAGCAGCTTATCGGGGCAGAATCAGCCCCAGCATTTT.